This T cell receptor (beta chain) was captured by sequencing in a study of shared clonotypes between healthy human individuals. Study background: Every donor yielded three CD4 naive, three CD4 memory, two CD8 naive and one CD8 memory plate.

This CDR3 is built from 15 residues. V was pared by 4 bases and J by 7 bases, with 11 bases of the junction left unmatched. Germline V gives CDR1 SGDLS, CDR2 YYNGEE. The naive CD8 population came from CD45RO-negative cells selected for CCR7, without terminally differentiated effector memory CD45RA+ cells. The assay was immunoSEQ multiplex PCR, and TCRdb's table has in-frame clones only and misses some. The table includes some 600,000 clones, 96% detected once. Overall study results and limits: Shared across a handful of donors were roughly 5% of the naive CD4 clonotypes.

Points on this clone: The antigen remains unidentified.

The gene calls are TRBV9 and TRBJ2-1; TRBD1 matches 7 bases. The source material was naive CD8+ T cells sorted from blood. The TCR was taken from a woman in her thirties in good health. The CDR3 DNA reads as TGTGCCAGCAGCACCGGGACAGTACCCTGGAATGAGCAGTTCTTC. Protein sequence: CASSTGTVPWNEQFF.